This passage covers 21 T cell receptor beta chains from one sample sequenced in a study of T cells after yellow fever vaccination. In TCRdb, the 5' RACE reads were re-called with MiXCR into one record per CDR3 protein. Among a few hundred thousand distinct CDR3 sequences listed, roughly 17% were seen once. The specimen was PBMCs, collected 5 days after the first yellow fever vaccination. The receptors shown here come from a man younger than 30 who received the YFV17D yellow fever vaccine.

Ten or more counts support this clonotype. The gene calls are TRBV5-1 and TRBJ2-1, with 10 bases identical to TRBD2. CDR3 size: 15 residues. Germline V gives CDR1 SGHRS, CDR2 YFSETQ. V shed 0 bases and J 7 bases; nucleotides not matched to a gene: 4. CDR3 amino acids: CASSLDPSGGNEQFF. In DNA form, the CDR3 reads TGCGCCAGCAGCTTGGATCCTAGCGGGGGTAATGAGCAGTTCTTC.

This clonotype came up many times. The chain couples TRBV7-2 to TRBJ1-5, with D hard to call. Germline assignment: CDR1 SGHTA and CDR2 FQGNSA. Trimming removed 5 bases from V and 0 bases from J, with 11 bases in between. This CDR3 comprises 15 residues. The CDR3 reads CASSLGPYSNQPQHF. CDR3 sequence (DNA): TGTGCCAGCAGCCTCGGACCTTATAGCAATCAGCCCCAGCATTTT.

This clonotype has just one count. V is TRBV6-2 or TRBV6-3 and J is TRBJ1-5; tentatively, D is TRBD1 (5 bases). Trimming cost V 6 bases and J 0 bases, with 18 bases left between them. Germline V gene data show CDR1 as MNHEY and CDR2 as SVGEGT. The CDR3 sequence is 17 residues long. The CDR3 sequence: CASSHTPEGVSNQPQHF. The CDR3 DNA is TGTGCCAGCAGCCACACTCCGGAAGGGGTTAGCAATCAGCCCCAGCATTTT.

The J gene is TRBJ2-5, the V gene TRBV5-8, with 11 bases aligning to TRBD2. V shed 3 bases, J shed 0 bases, and the junction held 7 bases outside the gene matches. The germline gives CDR1 SGHTS, CDR2 YDEGEE. The CDR3 totals 17 residues. The CDR3 here is CASSWGLAVMYQETQYF. CDR3 bases: TGTGCCAGCAGCTGGGGACTAGCGGTGATGTACCAAGAGACCCAGTACTTC.

This clonotype was counted ten times or more. This chain connects TRBV7-3 to TRBJ2-1; D may be TRBD1 or TRBD2 (5 bases each). CDR3 length equals 12 residues. V shed 5 bases and J shed 9 bases, with 11 bases lying between them. CDR1 SGHTA and CDR2 FQGTGA come from the germline V gene. In DNA, the CDR3 is TGTGCCAGCAGCCAAAGTGGGGGTGAGCAGTTCTTC. It codes for CASSQSGGEQFF.

This chain joins TRBV6-5 and TRBJ2-3, with 10 bases that match TRBD1. The ends lost 5 bases at V and 14 bases at J; junction bases unmatched: 7. The germline V gene has CDR1 MNHEY and CDR2 SVGAGI. The CDR3 sequence is 12 residues long. The chain's CDR3 is CASSTTGGVMYF. In nucleotides, the CDR3 is TGTGCCAGCAGTACGACAGGGGGCGTTATGTATTTT.

In its sample, this clonotype was seen once. The V and J genes are TRBV24-1 and TRBJ2-5; perhaps TRBD1 as D (6 bases). The CDR3 extends over 14 amino acids. V lost 3 bases, J lost 5 bases, and 12 bases lay in between. Germline CDR1 is KGHDR and CDR2 is SFDVKD. The CDR3 DNA reads as TGTGCCACCAGTGATCACAGGGAACGGGAGACCCAGTACTTC. This translates into CATSDHRERETQYF.

The rearrangement joins TRBV20-1 to TRBJ2-7, with 10 bases identical to TRBD2. The J segment lost 4 bases and the V segment lost 1 base, leaving 4 bases of the junction unmatched. This CDR3 contains 14 residues. Germline V gene lookup returns CDR1 DFQATT and CDR2 SNEGSKA (reference sequence). CDR3 DNA: TGCAGTGCTAGAGTGCCTAGCGGGGGTTACGAGCAGTACTTC. Protein product: CSARVPSGGYEQYF.

The chain employs TRBV20-1 and TRBJ2-7; D possibly corresponds to TRBD1 (6 bases). CDR1 is DFQATT and CDR2 is SNEGSKA in the germline V gene (reference sequence). The CDR3 is made up of 13 amino acids. Trimming took 8 bases from V and 0 from J, leaving 14 bases between them. The CDR3 sequence is CSPRGRGSYEQYF. The CDR3 nucleotides read TGCAGTCCCCGGGGCAGGGGCTCCTACGAGCAGTACTTC.

The CDR3, as DNA: TGTGCCAGCAGTTACGACGGGGGCTACGAGCAGTACTTC. It encodes CASSYDGGYEQYF. V is TRBV6-5 and J is TRBJ2-7; maybe TRBD2 (6 bases). Germline V CDR1 and CDR2: MNHEY, SVGAGI. The CDR3 extends over 13 amino acids. The V end lost 2 bases, the J end lost 3 bases, and 8 bases lay between the germline ends.

The chain links TRBV12-5 to TRBJ2-5, with D maybe TRBD2 (6 bases). The CDR3 runs to 14 residues. V lost 3 bases to trimming and J lost 5 bases, with 13 bases between them. The germline CDR1 and CDR2 sequences are LGHNT and FRNRAP. The CDR3 sequence: CASGFYIGGETQYF. The CDR3 region has the DNA TGTGCTAGTGGTTTTTACATTGGGGGGGAGACCCAGTACTTC.

This clonotype has only a few counts. DNA of the CDR3: TGTGCCAGCAGTTACGAACACTTTTACGAGCAGTACTTC. Protein: CASSYEHFYEQYF. This chain joins TRBV6-6 and TRBJ2-7, with unresolved D. CDR3 length equals 13 residues. Trimming took off 2 bases at V and 4 bases at J, with 9 bases between the two ends. The V gene's germline CDR1 is MNHNY and CDR2 SVGAGI (reference sequence).

There are a few counts of this clonotype. This chain links TRBV7-9 with TRBJ1-6; tentative D call: TRBD1 (5 bases). Germline values: CDR1 SEHNR, CDR2 FQNEAQ (reference sequence). This CDR3 is built from 14 residues. The V end was cut by 4 bases, the J end by 3 bases, with 7 bases between. CDR3 sequence (DNA): TGTGCCAGCAGCTCCGGACACTATAATTCACCCCTCCACTTT. As protein: CASSSGHYNSPLHF.

There are many counts of this clonotype. The chain has TRBV5-1 and TRBJ2-1; no firm D call. Per germline, CDR1 SGHRS and CDR2 YFSETQ. With 1 base removed from V and 3 bases from J, the gap between germline ends came to 8 bases. The CDR3 consists of 14 residues. The CDR3 is CASSLHGNYNEQFF. The CDR3 DNA follows: TGCGCCAGCAGCTTGCATGGGAACTACAATGAGCAGTTCTTC.

J is TRBJ2-7 and V is TRBV6-1; 9 nucleotides align to TRBD2. This CDR3 contains 15 residues. Germline values: CDR1 MNHNS, CDR2 SASEGT. The V and J ends lost 5 bases and 3 bases, in that order; junction bases with no gene match: 8. CDR3 nucleotide sequence: TGTGCCAGCAGTCCCACGGGACTAGCTCACTACGAGCAGTACGTC. Encoded protein: CASSPTGLAHYEQYV.

The chain carries TRBV4-3 and TRBJ2-6; D uncertain. Germline V gives CDR1 LGHNA, CDR2 YSLEER. There are 14 residues in the CDR3. The ends were cut back, 5 bases at V and 4 bases at J, with 9 bases in the middle. The CDR3 reads CASSSVMGANVLTF. DNA for the CDR3: TGCGCCAGCAGCTCAGTCATGGGGGCCAACGTCCTGACTTTC.

The chain recombines TRBV21-1 with TRBJ2-3; the DNA was not compared with TRBD2, the D call given in the table. TRBV21-1 is listed as a pseudogene. This CDR3 is 18 amino acids long. CDR3 sequence (DNA): TGTGCCAGCAGCCCGCTAAATGGTCTAGCGGGGCCCCCGGATACGCAGTATTTT. Translating gives CASSPLNGLAGPPDTQYF.

The CDR3 DNA is TGCGCCAGCAGCTCACAGGGGTTGGGGACTAATGAAAAACTGTTTTTT. Residues: CASSSQGLGTNEKLFF. V gene TRBV5-1 combines with J gene TRBJ1-4, with 7 bases that match TRBD1. The CDR3 covers 16 residues. J lost 2 bases, V lost 3 bases, and 7 bases had no gene match. In germline, CDR1 is SGHRS, CDR2 YFSETQ.

This chain links TRBV7-2 with TRBJ2-1; weak D call: TRBD2 (5 bases). With 5 bases removed from V and 9 bases from J, the gap between germline ends came to 17 bases. The CDR3 runs 14 residues. The germline gives CDR1 SGHTA, CDR2 FQGNSA. In DNA form, the CDR3 reads TGTGCCAGCAGCCCAGCCTCGGGGTCTGGTGAGCAGTTCTTC. This encodes CASSPASGSGEQFF.

This clonotype showed up just a few times. The chain employs TRBV7-2 and TRBJ2-3; a possible D gene is TRBD2 (6 bases). The V end was cut by 0 bases, the J end by 1 base, with 14 bases between. CDR1 SGHTA and CDR2 FQGNSA come from the germline V gene. The CDR3 is made up of 17 amino acids. CDR3 region: CASSLALVGGGTDTQYF. The CDR3 nucleotides are TGTGCCAGCAGCTTAGCTCTCGTGGGCGGGGGCACAGATACGCAGTATTTT.

CDR3 in amino acids: CASSFAYYSNQPQHF. CDR3 nucleotides: TGTGCCAGCAGCTTTGCTTACTATAGCAATCAGCCCCAGCATTTT. The genes are TRBV7-2 and TRBJ1-5; D is unclear. Trimming shortened V by 3 bases and J by 0 bases, and 9 bases separated the two germline ends. CDR1 is SGHTA, CDR2 FQGNSA, per germline. The CDR3 loop spans 15 amino acids.